A selection of T cell receptor beta chains follows, all from one sample in a study of blood T cells in healthy people across ages. Via MiXCR, TCRdb re-called the 5' RACE reads, giving one row per CDR3 protein. The table includes about 1,500,000 distinct CDR3 sequences, about 28% detected once. The sequencing input was blood. Source of these receptors: a woman aged 30 to 39 in good health. Both conserved end residues are part of each CDR3. The D gene is left open where the match is weak. Rows give clone size only sometimes, using once, few, many, or a class for an expanded clone.

>TRBV12-3/TRBV12-4|TRBJ2-6|many|NA
CASSLMGSGANVLTF
TGTGCCAGCAGTTTAATGGGGTCTGGGGCCAACGTCCTGACTTTC
>TRBV7-2|TRBJ2-1|NA|TRBD2
CASSLQFGLAHNEQFF
TGTGCCAGCAGCTTACAGTTTGGACTAGCTCACAATGAGCAGTTCTTC
>TRBV5-5|TRBJ2-7|few|NA
CASSLASTANYEQYF
TGTGCCAGCAGCCTGGCCTCGACAGCAAACTACGAGCAGTACTTC
>TRBV20-1|TRBJ2-7|few|NA
CSATQVGDRTCEQYF
TGCAGTGCCACACAAGTGGGAGACAGAACCTGCGAGCAGTACTTC
>TRBV2|TRBJ2-3|NA|NA
CASRLDMGIDTQYF
TGTGCCAGCAGGTTGGACATGGGGATCGATACGCAGTATTTT
>TRBV24-1|TRBJ2-1|few|TRBD2
CATRAGLAGDDGEQFF
TGTGCCACCAGGGCCGGACTAGCGGGAGACGACGGTGAGCAGTTCTTC
>TRBV29-1|TRBJ1-1|few|NA
CSVEVEDTEAFF
TGCAGCGTTGAGGTAGAGGACACTGAAGCTTTCTTT
>TRBV29-1|TRBJ1-1|NA|NA
CSAIGAAEAFF
TGCAGCGCCATTGGCGCGGCTGAAGCTTTCTTT
>TRBV7-9|TRBJ2-1|NA|NA
CASSNKGSGREIEGEQFF
TGTGCCAGCAGCAACAAGGGGTCCGGACGCGAGATCGAGGGTGAGCAGTTCTTC
>TRBV29-1|TRBJ1-1|NA|TRBD1
CSVDRQGDAEAFF
TGCAGCGTAGACCGACAGGGAGACGCTGAAGCTTTCTTT
>TRBV6-1|TRBJ2-5|NA|TRBD2
CASSDRTSGRYF
TGTGCCAGCAGTGACCGGACTAGCGGGAGGTACTTC
>TRBV6-5|TRBJ2-4|NA|NA
CASSYSRGDGGQYF
TGTGCCAGCAGTTACTCAAGGGGAGATGGCGGGCAGTACTTC
>TRBV5-1|TRBJ2-1|few|NA
CASRRILGDNEQFF
TGCGCCAGCAGAAGGATCCTTGGGGACAATGAGCAGTTCTTC
>TRBV7-8|TRBJ2-7|NA|TRBD2
CASSRPGTSGSYPYEQYF
TGTGCCAGCAGCCGTCCTGGGACTAGCGGGTCGTACCCCTACGAGCAGTACTTC
>TRBV11-2|TRBJ2-2|few|TRBD2
CASSLMGGGRNTGELFF
TGTGCCAGCAGCTTAATGGGCGGGGGGCGGAACACCGGGGAGCTGTTTTTT
>TRBV27|TRBJ1-5|few|TRBD1
CASRPGQRYNQPQHF
TGTGCCAGCCGACCGGGACAGCGCTACAATCAGCCCCAGCATTTT
>TRBV5-1|TRBJ2-1|NA|TRBD1
CASSLTGGYDEQFF
TGCGCCAGCAGCTTAACAGGGGGCTACGATGAGCAGTTCTTC
>TRBV3-1|TRBJ2-7|NA|NA
CAGSPAAVGPYEQYF
TGTGCCGGCAGTCCCGCGGCGGTGGGTCCTTACGAGCAGTACTTC
>TRBV15|TRBJ1-2|few|NA
CATSRDGVWGNYGYTF
TGTGCCACCAGCAGAGATGGGGTTTGGGGGAACTATGGCTACACCTTC
>TRBV12-3/TRBV12-4|TRBJ2-1|NA|TRBD2
CASSPAGGPSEQFF
TGTGCCAGTAGTCCAGCGGGAGGGCCTAGTGAGCAGTTCTTC
>TRBV5-1|TRBJ2-1|NA|TRBD2
CASSSGGPNYNEQFF
TGCGCCAGCAGCAGCGGGGGCCCGAATTACAATGAGCAGTTCTTC
>TRBV9|TRBJ2-7|once|TRBD2
CASGGDDYEQYF
TGTGCCAGCGGGGGGGACGACTACGAGCAGTACTTC
>TRBV7-2|TRBJ1-5|NA|TRBD1
CASSLAGEGQIDQPQHF
TGTGCCAGCAGCTTAGCCGGAGAGGGACAGATAGATCAGCCCCAGCATTTT
>TRBV7-9|TRBJ2-5|NA|NA
CASSLGFPSSEHQETQYF
TGTGCCAGCAGCTTAGGGTTTCCTTCCTCGGAGCACCAAGAGACCCAGTACTTC
>TRBV20-1|TRBJ2-7|few|NA
CSARGGRDSSSYEQYF
TGCAGTGCTAGAGGGGGCCGGGACTCGAGCTCCTACGAGCAGTACTTC
>TRBV10-1|TRBJ1-4|NA|NA
CATQLATNEKLFF
TGCGCCACACAGCTCGCAACTAATGAAAAACTGTTTTTT
>TRBV20-1|TRBJ1-2|NA|TRBD1
CSARIQGDRVTF
TGCAGTGCTAGGATCCAAGGGGACAGGGTAACCTTC
>TRBV3-1|TRBJ2-3|few|TRBD2
CASSQFAAGGSTDTQYF
TGTGCCAGCAGCCAGTTTGCGGCGGGAGGGAGCACAGATACGCAGTATTTT
>TRBV29-1|TRBJ2-1|many|NA
CSVEVGRHEQFF
TGCAGCGTTGAGGTAGGGCGCCATGAGCAGTTCTTC
>TRBV5-1|TRBJ2-1|NA|TRBD2
CASSLISGSSNEQFF
TGCGCCAGCAGCTTGATCAGCGGGAGTTCCAATGAGCAGTTCTTC
>TRBV21-1|TRBJ2-7|few|NA
CASNPGQGASYEQYF
TGTGCCAGCAACCCGGGACAGGGGGCCTCCTACGAGCAGTACTTC
>TRBV29-1|TRBJ1-2|many|TRBD1
CSVYTGTGAVSSEDWSYGYTF
TGCAGCGTGTACACCGGGACAGGGGCTGTGAGTTCGGAGGACTGGAGCTATGGCTACACCTTC
>TRBV30|TRBJ2-6|NA|NA
CAWSEGGLGANVLTF
TGTGCCTGGAGTGAGGGGGGGCTTGGGGCCAACGTCCTGACTTTC
>TRBV12-3/TRBV12-4|TRBJ2-3|NA|TRBD2
CANRTSGILDTQYF
TGTGCCAACAGAACTAGCGGGATTCTAGATACGCAGTATTTT
>TRBV5-1|TRBJ2-1|NA|TRBD2
CASSLSAGAYNEQFF
TGCGCCAGCAGCTTATCAGCGGGGGCCTACAATGAGCAGTTCTTC
>TRBV28|TRBJ2-4|many|NA
CASSLGLYVNIQYF
TGTGCCAGCAGTTTAGGGTTATACGTAAACATTCAGTACTTC
>TRBV9|TRBJ2-5|few|TRBD2
CASGRGGGAETQYF
TGTGCCAGCGGGCGGGGGGGCGGTGCGGAGACCCAGTACTTC
>TRBV25-1|TRBJ2-3|NA|NA
CASSARGITDTQYF
TGTGCCAGCAGTGCCCGGGGGATCACAGATACGCAGTATTTT
>TRBV12-3/TRBV12-4|TRBJ1-4|few|NA
CASTGSPNEKLFF
TGTGCCAGTACAGGGTCCCCTAATGAAAAACTGTTTTTT
>TRBV12-3/TRBV12-4|TRBJ2-5|many|NA
CASTEGPQETQYF
TGTGCCAGCACCGAGGGGCCCCAAGAGACCCAGTACTTC
>TRBV28|TRBJ1-5|few|NA
CASSPPRDQPQHF
TGTGCCAGCAGTCCCCCAAGAGATCAGCCCCAGCATTTT
>TRBV9|TRBJ2-1|many|NA
CASSVDGPSYNEQFF
TGTGCCAGCAGCGTAGATGGTCCCTCCTACAATGAGCAGTTCTTC
>TRBV28|TRBJ2-3|few|NA
CASSLLGTEKAKYF
TGTGCCAGCAGTTTACTAGGGACCGAAAAAGCCAAGTATTTT
>TRBV28|TRBJ1-5|NA|NA
CASSPDTNNQPQHF
TGTGCCAGCAGCCCCGACACCAACAATCAGCCCCAGCATTTT
>TRBV5-1|TRBJ2-7|NA|TRBD1
CASSIRTGGSYEQYF
TGCGCCAGCAGCATCCGGACAGGGGGATCCTACGAGCAGTACTTC
>TRBV20-1|TRBJ2-5|NA|TRBD2
CSASNAGETRETQYF
TGCAGTGCTAGTAACGCGGGAGAAACTCGAGAGACCCAGTACTTC
>TRBV7-9|TRBJ2-1|few|NA
CASSPRTAFEQFF
TGTGCCAGCAGCCCCCGGACTGCCTTTGAGCAGTTCTTC
>TRBV6-6|TRBJ2-1|many|NA
CASSYGGHEQFF
TGTGCCAGCAGTTACGGGGGTCATGAGCAGTTCTTC
>TRBV15|TRBJ1-6|few|NA
CATSKGQSYNSPLHF
TGTGCCACCAGCAAAGGGCAGAGCTATAATTCACCCCTCCACTTT